At least ten counts were recorded for the clone carrying this TCR beta chain. The time point is: after trial treatment. The treatment: LDRT plus nivolumab, ipilimumab, low-dose cyclophosphamide and aspirin (RACIN trial). Patients who could take part had advanced solid tumors with no tumor-infiltrating lymphocytes. These data are taken from a study of low-dose radiotherapy and immunotherapy resistance in tumors. Background on the study: Fractions of 0.5 Gy went to Cohort 1 every 2 weeks, totaling 6.5 Gy. Daily oral aspirin at 300 mg began on cycle 1 day 1 and lasted four cycles.

First-strand cDNA relied on TRAV- and TRBV-specific primers spanning alpha and beta chains. TCR amplification used around 20 PCR cycles, a constant-region primer and a V-primer adapter. Isolated mRNA was amplified by in vitro transcription. TCRdb reprocessed the reads with MiXCR, giving one entry per CDR3 protein. The sample yields roughly 30,000 distinct CDR3 sequences, approximately 49% seen once. The sequences come from PBMCs, collected after low-dose radiotherapy plus immunotherapy. The TCR was taken from a male donor with gallbladder cancer.

DNA of the CDR3: TGTGCCAGCAGCGGAACGACAGGGCTAAATGAAAAACTGTTTTTT. This translates into CASSGTTGLNEKLFF. This chain connects TRBV7-6 to TRBJ1-4; 7 nucleotides agree with TRBD1. Per germline, CDR1 SGHVS and CDR2 FNYEAQ. CDR3 length: 15 amino acids. With 5 bases clipped from V and 5 bases from J, the junction kept 8 bases outside the gene matches.